These T cell receptor beta chains were read from a single sample in a study of shared clonotypes between healthy human individuals. Produced via immunoSEQ multiplex PCR; TCRdb's table is partial and in-frame only. The data hold some 2,400,000 clones, with 90% to 97% observed a single time. The sequenced sample consisted of naive CD4+ T cells sorted from blood. These receptors came from a man in his late teens or twenties in good health. Both conserved end residues are part of each CDR3. A D gene is named only where the DNA matches it firmly. Clone size, where shown, is once, few, many, or a class for clones that have expanded.

V gene	D gene	clone size	J gene	CDR3 DNA	CDR3 protein
TRBV9	NA	NA	TRBJ1-2	TGTGCCAGCAGCGTAAGGGCAGGGAGTCAGTCATCGGGAGGCTACACCTTC	CASSVRAGSQSSGGYTF
TRBV5-1	NA	NA	TRBJ2-7	TGCGCCAGCAGCTTGGAAGGCCTTACCTACGAGCAGTACTTC	CASSLEGLTYEQYF
TRBV10-3	TRBD1	few	TRBJ1-2	TGTGCCAGCATGGGACAGAGCTATGGCTACACCTTC	CASMGQSYGYTF
TRBV6-5	TRBD1	NA	TRBJ1-2	TGTGCCAGCAGTTCCCTGACAGGGGTCTATGGCTACACCTTC	CASSSLTGVYGYTF
TRBV27	NA	NA	TRBJ2-5	TGTGCCAGCAGTTTCGGTTTCGGTAGTGGGAAAGAGACCCAGTACTTC	CASSFGFGSGKETQYF
TRBV4-1	NA	NA	TRBJ2-7	TGCGCCAGCAGCCAAGTGTTAACAGGGCCGACGTATCGCGAGCAGTACTTC	CASSQVLTGPTYREQYF
TRBV11-2	NA	NA	TRBJ2-5	TGTGCCAGCAGCCTAGGACGGATAGAAGAGACCCAGTACTTC	CASSLGRIEETQYF
TRBV15	NA	NA	TRBJ2-7	TGTGCCACCAGCAGAGATGGGGGGACGGGGGAGCAGTACTTC	CATSRDGGTGEQYF
TRBV28	NA	NA	TRBJ2-7	TGTGCCAGCAAGGCGGCAGGGGACTCCTACGAGCAGTACTTC	CASKAAGDSYEQYF
TRBV5-4	NA	NA	TRBJ2-2	TGTGCCAGCAGCTTTGACGCGACCACGGGCGGGGAGCTGTTTTTT	CASSFDATTGGELFF